This T cell receptor beta chain was sequenced in a study of T cells after posttransplantation cyclophosphamide. The CDR3 loop spans 14 amino acids. V lost 4 bases and J lost 2, with 12 bases in between. Germline CDR1 is SGHDN and CDR2 is FVKESK. This clone was picked up many times. Sequenced by immunoSEQ multiplex PCR; TCRdb stores in-frame clones only, minus some. Sampling found around 8,000 clones, none seen once. Busulfan-fludarabine conditioning, marrow transplant, and cyclophosphamide on days +3 and +4 were administered. The rearrangement links TRBV14 to TRBJ2-7; D is uncertain. The material sequenced was PBMCs, taken after an allogeneic stem cell transplant with post-transplant cyclophosphamide. This sequence originates from a male patient between 25 and 39 years old who received an allogeneic stem cell transplant from an unrelated donor, was CMV-positive, and had acute and chronic GVHD. The graft donor may have contributed some T cells. CDR3: CASSPPLNPYEQYF. CDR3 in DNA: TGTGCCAGCAGCCCCCCTCTAAATCCCTACGAGCAGTACTTC.